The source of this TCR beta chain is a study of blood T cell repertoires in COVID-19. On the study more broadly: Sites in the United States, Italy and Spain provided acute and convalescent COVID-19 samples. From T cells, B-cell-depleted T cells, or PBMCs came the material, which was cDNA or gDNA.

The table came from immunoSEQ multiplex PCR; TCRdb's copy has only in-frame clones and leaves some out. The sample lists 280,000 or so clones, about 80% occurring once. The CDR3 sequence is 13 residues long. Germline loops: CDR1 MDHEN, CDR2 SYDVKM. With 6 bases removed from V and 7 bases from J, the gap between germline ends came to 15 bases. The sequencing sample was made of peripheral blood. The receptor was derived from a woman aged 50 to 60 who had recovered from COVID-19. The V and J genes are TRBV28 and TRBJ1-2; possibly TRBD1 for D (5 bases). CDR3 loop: CASSYDSLTGYTF. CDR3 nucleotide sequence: TGTGCCAGCAGCTATGACAGCCTCACTGGCTACACCTTC.